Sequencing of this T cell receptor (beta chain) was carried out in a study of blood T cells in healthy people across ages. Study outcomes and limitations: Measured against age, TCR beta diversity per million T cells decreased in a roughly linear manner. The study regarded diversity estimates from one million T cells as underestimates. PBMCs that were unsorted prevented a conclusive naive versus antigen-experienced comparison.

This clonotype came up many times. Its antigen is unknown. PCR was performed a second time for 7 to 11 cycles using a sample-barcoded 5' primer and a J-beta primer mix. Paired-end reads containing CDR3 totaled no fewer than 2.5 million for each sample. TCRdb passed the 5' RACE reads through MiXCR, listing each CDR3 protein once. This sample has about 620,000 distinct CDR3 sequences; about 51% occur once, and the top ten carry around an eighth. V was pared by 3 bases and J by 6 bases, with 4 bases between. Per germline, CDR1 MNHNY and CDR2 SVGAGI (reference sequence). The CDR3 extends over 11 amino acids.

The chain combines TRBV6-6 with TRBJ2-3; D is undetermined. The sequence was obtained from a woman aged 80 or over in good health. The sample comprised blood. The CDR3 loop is CASSYGDTQYF. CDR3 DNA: TGTGCCAGCAGTTATGGTGATACGCAGTATTTT.